What follows are 30 T cell receptor beta chains derived from one specimen sequenced in a study of control samples from healthy donors and cancer patients. Method: immunoSEQ multiplex PCR; TCRdb's copy keeps in-frame clones and lacks some. The sample contains some 120,000 clones, about 88% of which appear only once. Sequencing was performed on blood. These receptors were collected from a man younger than 30 in good health.

V usage is TRBV6-5 and J usage is TRBJ1-2, with 7 bases matching TRBD1. CDR1 and CDR2 (germline): MNHEY, SVGAGI. The CDR3 loop spans 13 amino acids. Losses at the gene ends were 6 bases for V and 10 bases for J; bases not matched to a gene: 11. CDR3 in amino acids: CASRVTIDRAYTF. The CDR3 DNA is TGTGCCAGCAGGGTTACGATTGACAGGGCCTACACCTTC.

This clone was counted a few times. This sequence joins TRBV11-3 and TRBJ2-5, with 11 bases lining up with TRBD2. The length of the CDR3 is 15 residues. V was clipped by 4 bases and J by 1 base; unmatched bases: 2. Germline V CDR1 and CDR2: SGHNT, YENEEA. CDR3 sequence: CASSSGTSGQETQYF. CDR3 DNA: TGTGCCAGCAGCTCCGGGACTAGCGGCCAAGAGACCCAGTACTTC.

The rearrangement joins TRBV24-1 to TRBJ1-3; TRBD1 is a possible D gene (5 bases). CDR1 is KGHDR, CDR2 SFDVKD, per germline. Trimming removed 4 bases at V and 0 bases at J, with 9 bases between. The CDR3 totals 15 residues. The CDR3, as DNA: TGTGCCACCAGTGAATCGGGGGTCTCTGGAAACACCATATATTTT. As protein: CATSESGVSGNTIYF.

The chain has TRBV10-1 and TRBJ2-7; no definite D call. CDR3 length: 11 amino acids. Trimming removed 10 bases at V and 3 bases at J, with 10 bases between. Germline V lookup: CDR1 WNHNN, CDR2 SYGVQD (reference sequence). In DNA, the CDR3 is TGCGCCACCTACAATGGCTACGAGCAGTACTTC. Translating gives CATYNGYEQYF.

The gene calls are TRBV11-2 and TRBJ1-5; a weak D match, TRBD1 (6 bases). Germline lookup yields CDR1 SGHAT and CDR2 FQNNGV. The CDR3 runs to 13 residues. V was cut by 5 bases and J by 5 bases, with 10 bases left in between. The CDR3 loop reads CASSTTGYQPQHF. The CDR3 DNA is TGTGCCAGCAGCACTACAGGGTATCAGCCCCAGCATTTT.

The chain uses TRBV19 and TRBJ2-3; D remains unclear. Germline V gene sequence: CDR1 LNHDA, CDR2 SQIVND (reference sequence). V gave up 5 bases and J gave up 0 bases, with 15 bases separating them. This CDR3 is built from 16 residues. CDR3 amino acids: CASSRDQPGSTDTQYF. CDR3 nucleotide sequence: TGTGCCAGTAGTCGCGACCAGCCCGGCAGCACAGATACGCAGTATTTT.

Turning to this clone: Other DNA sequences in the same sample also yield this CDR3. The chain uses TRBV5-1 and TRBJ2-5; TRBD2 is a possible D gene (6 bases). Germline assignment: CDR1 SGHRS and CDR2 YFSETQ. The V end was cut by 0 bases, the J end by 1 base, with 7 bases between. The CDR3 runs 14 residues. The CDR3 loop reads CASSLGDSQETQYF. Written as DNA, the CDR3 is TGCGCCAGCAGCTTGGGGGACTCCCAAGAGACCCAGTACTTC.

This clone was seen only a few times. The chain combines TRBV7-3 with TRBJ2-3; D gene ambiguous. This CDR3 region has 14 residues. Germline values: CDR1 SGHTA, CDR2 FQGTGA. The V end lost 5 bases, the J end lost 4 bases, and 13 bases lay between the germline ends. The DNA of the CDR3 is TGTGCCAGCAGCCCAGGCTTCACCTCAGATACGCAGTATTTT. Translation: CASSPGFTSDTQYF.

The chain has TRBV24-1 and TRBJ2-7, with D unclear. CDR1 KGHDR and CDR2 SFDVKD come from the germline V gene. CDR3 length equals 15 residues. With 3 bases removed from V and 2 bases from J, the gap between germline ends came to 13 bases. CDR3 nucleotide sequence: TGTGCCACCAGTGATGGGCGAGCCCCCCCCTACGAGCAGTACTTC. Residues: CATSDGRAPPYEQYF.

The chain links TRBV7-3 to TRBJ2-1; unclear D gene. With 0 bases removed from V and 4 bases from J, the gap between germline ends came to 4 bases. CDR1 SGHTA and CDR2 FQGTGA come from the germline V gene. The CDR3 is made up of 13 amino acids. The CDR3 nucleotides read TGTGCCAGCAGCTTAACCTCTTACAATGAGCAGTTCTTC. Translating it yields CASSLTSYNEQFF.

The chain links TRBV6-1 to TRBJ1-1, with a possible D match to TRBD1 (5 bases). CDR3 size: 15 residues. Trimming took 3 bases from V and 4 from J, leaving 15 bases between them. CDR1 is MNHNS, CDR2 SASEGT, per germline. CDR3 coding DNA: TGTGCCAGCAGTGATTCGGGACTTCCGGCCACTGAAGCTTTCTTT. This encodes CASSDSGLPATEAFF.

The chain uses TRBV30 and TRBJ2-7; the match to TRBD1 covers 10 bases. Looked up from germline, CDR1 is GTSNPN and CDR2 is SVGIG (reference sequence). The CDR3 extends over 15 amino acids. Trimming removed 1 base from V and 5 bases from J; junction bases left unmatched: 8. CDR3 region: CAWSEPGQGIHEQYF. The CDR3 bases are TGTGCCTGGAGTGAACCGGGACAGGGGATCCACGAGCAGTACTTC.

The table lists this clone with a count of one. The rearrangement links TRBV11-2 to TRBJ2-7, with 9 bases lining up with TRBD1. The ends lost 7 bases at V and 0 bases at J; junction bases unmatched: 16. Germline V gives CDR1 SGHAT, CDR2 FQNNGV. The CDR3 length is 18 residues. CDR3 region: CASNPEGTGIFGSYEQYF. CDR3 sequence (DNA): TGTGCCAGCAACCCTGAGGGGACAGGGATATTCGGCTCCTACGAGCAGTACTTC.

V and J are TRBV4-3 and TRBJ2-4, with D unclear. V lost 4 bases and J 0 bases, leaving 13 bases between the germline ends. CDR1 is LGHNA and CDR2 is YSLEER in the germline V gene. There are 16 residues in the CDR3. DNA of the CDR3: TGCGCCAGCAGCCGTCAGTTAACCGGAGCCAAAAACATTCAGTACTTC. Its translation is CASSRQLTGAKNIQYF.

There are a few counts of this clone. J is TRBJ1-1 and V is TRBV5-1; no clear D gene. Looked up from germline, CDR1 is SGHRS and CDR2 is YFSETQ. V was pared by 0 bases and J by 5 bases, with 11 bases between. This CDR3 has 14 amino acids. Here the CDR3 DNA reads TGCGCCAGCAGCTTGGCCATGGCGGGTACTGAAGCTTTCTTT. Its protein is CASSLAMAGTEAFF.

The chain is built from TRBV7-8 and TRBJ2-7; no reliable D call. Germline V gives CDR1 SGHVS, CDR2 FQNEAQ. Trimming stripped 5 bases from V and 5 bases from J, with 19 bases between. This CDR3 contains 15 residues. CDR3 nucleotide sequence: TGTGCCAGCAGCACGACCTCTTACATCGGAGACGAGCAGTACTTC. Translated, it gives CASSTTSYIGDEQYF.

This sequence joins TRBV5-6 and TRBJ1-2, with TRBD1 identical over 9 bases. The CDR3 length is 16 residues. The J segment lost 0 bases and the V segment lost 4 bases, leaving 7 bases of the junction unmatched. The germline V gene encodes CDR1 SGHDT and CDR2 YYEEEE. CDR3 region: CASSPGQGNANYGYTF. CDR3 in DNA: TGTGCCAGCAGCCCGGGACAGGGAAACGCTAACTATGGCTACACCTTC.

The chain is built from TRBV9 and TRBJ2-1; 10 nucleotides match TRBD2. This CDR3 region has 16 residues. Germline CDR1 is SGDLS and CDR2 is YYNGEE. V lost 0 bases to trimming and J lost 7 bases; unmatched junction nucleotides: 7. This CDR3 reads CASSVGIAGGGNEQFF. The CDR3 DNA is TGTGCCAGCAGCGTAGGGATAGCGGGAGGAGGGAATGAGCAGTTCTTC.

This clone was recorded once. J is TRBJ2-7 and V is TRBV7-9; D is uncertain. The CDR3 spans 11 residues. CDR1 and CDR2 from the germline V gene are SEHNR and FQNEAQ (reference sequence). Trimming removed 5 bases at V and 4 bases at J, with 6 bases between. The CDR3 nucleotides read TGTGCCAGCAGCGTAGGGTACGAGCAGTACTTC. Encoded protein: CASSVGYEQYF.

This chain uses TRBV7-2 with TRBJ2-1; TRBD2 matches 9 bases. The CDR3 has 15 residues. CDR1 and CDR2 (germline): SGHTA, FQGNSA. Losses at the gene ends were 4 bases for V and 7 bases for J; bases not matched to a gene: 8. In nucleotides, the CDR3 is TGTGCCAGCAGCTCACCAAGGGGACTAGCTAATGAGCAGTTCTTC. Protein product: CASSSPRGLANEQFF.

This clone was seen only once. V usage is TRBV28 and J usage is TRBJ1-2, with a tentative D call TRBD1 (5 bases). The length of the CDR3 is 16 residues. With 5 bases removed from V and 0 bases from J, the gap between germline ends came to 16 bases. Germline V lookup: CDR1 MDHEN, CDR2 SYDVKM. The CDR3 nucleotides read TGTGCCAGCAGTGAATACTATCAGGGCGCTAACTATGGCTACACCTTC. Its translation is CASSEYYQGANYGYTF.

The chain carries TRBV9 and TRBJ2-2; D is undetermined. The CDR3 contains 15 residues. V was trimmed by 3 bases and J by 3 bases, leaving 12 bases between them. Germline CDR1 reads SGDLS; CDR2 reads YYNGEE. This CDR3 is CASSGNSRDTGELFF. Written as DNA, the CDR3 is TGTGCCAGCAGCGGGAACAGTCGCGACACCGGGGAGCTGTTTTTT.

V and J are TRBV6-5 and TRBJ2-7; no clear D gene. The CDR3 has 14 residues. The V gene lost 0 bases and the J gene lost 5 bases, with 11 bases spanning the gap. Germline V CDR1 and CDR2: MNHEY, SVGAGI. CDR3 DNA: TGTGCCAGCAGTTACTCAGGCAGGTATGACGAGCAGTACTTC. Translating gives CASSYSGRYDEQYF.

V and J are TRBV30 and TRBJ1-5; 10 bases fit TRBD1. Germline values: CDR1 GTSNPN, CDR2 SVGIG (reference sequence). V lost 1 base to trimming and J lost 0 bases; unmatched junction nucleotides: 12. This CDR3 is 19 amino acids long. CDR3 loop: CAWSGAPGQGYYSNQPQHF. For the CDR3, the DNA is TGTGCCTGGAGTGGGGCCCCGGGACAGGGGTATTATAGCAATCAGCCCCAGCATTTT.

The chain has TRBV3-1 (or the pseudogene TRBV3-2) and TRBJ2-7; D unresolved. This CDR3 spans 16 amino acids. Germline CDR1 LGHDT, CDR2 YNNKEL (reference sequence). Between the trimmed V and J ends, which lost 0 bases and 2 bases, there was a span of 14 bases. The CDR3 DNA reads as TGTGCCAGCAGCCAAGATCGGGTAGGCGGTCCCTACGAGCAGTACTTC. Protein sequence: CASSQDRVGGPYEQYF.

The chain combines TRBV5-1 with TRBJ2-5; TRBD2 aligns across 10 bases. CDR3 length: 16 residues. Losses at the gene ends were 0 bases for V and 2 bases for J; bases not matched to a gene: 4. In germline, CDR1 is SGHRS, CDR2 YFSETQ. CDR3 loop: CASSLGASGGQETQYF. DNA of the CDR3: TGCGCCAGCAGCTTGGGGGCTAGCGGGGGTCAAGAGACCCAGTACTTC.

The V gene is TRBV10-3, the J gene TRBJ1-2, with D possibly being TRBD1 (6 bases). The germline gives CDR1 ENHRY, CDR2 SYGVKD. The length of the CDR3 is 15 residues. The V end lost 8 bases, the J end lost 5 bases, and 21 bases lay between the germline ends. The CDR3 sequence: CAIGSDRFNGYGYTF. The CDR3 nucleotides read TGTGCCATCGGATCCGACAGGTTCAATGGGTATGGCTACACCTTC.

The CDR3 protein is CATSRDGTGIYEQYF. The CDR3 DNA sequence: TGTGCCACCAGCAGAGATGGGACAGGCATTTACGAGCAGTACTTC. The chain combines TRBV15 with TRBJ2-7, with 8 bases that match TRBD1. CDR3 length: 15 amino acids. In germline, CDR1 is LNHNV, CDR2 YYDKDF (reference sequence). V was pared by 0 bases and J by 4 bases, with 5 bases of the junction left unmatched.

V is TRBV27 and J is TRBJ2-7, with a tentative D call TRBD1 (6 bases). Germline lookup yields CDR1 MNHEY and CDR2 SMNVEV (reference sequence). This CDR3 region has 15 residues. The V gene lost 6 bases and the J gene lost 0 bases, with 15 bases spanning the gap. The CDR3 is CASRYGTFGSYEQYF. In DNA form, the CDR3 reads TGTGCCAGCAGATACGGGACATTCGGCTCCTACGAGCAGTACTTC.

The chain employs TRBV30 and TRBJ2-7; 9 bases fit TRBD1. This CDR3 comprises 15 residues. The V gene's germline CDR1 is GTSNPN and CDR2 SVGIG (reference sequence). V gave up 0 bases and J gave up 1 base; unmatched junction bases: 4. The CDR3 loop reads CAWSVPGTGSYEQYF. The CDR3 DNA follows: TGTGCCTGGAGTGTACCTGGGACAGGGTCCTACGAGCAGTACTTC.